A single sample is the source of the 2 T cell receptor beta chains below, sequenced in a study of PD-1 blockade in classical Hodgkin lymphoma. The method was immunoSEQ multiplex PCR; TCRdb's version includes in-frame clones alone and lacks a portion of them. The sample shows around 92,000 clones, around 80% of them seen only once. Time point indicated: cycle 4 day 1 (C4D1), after about 6 weeks of nivolumab. Following autologous stem cell transplantation, relapse occurred in every patient, and exposure to brentuximab vedotin varied. The sample here was peripheral blood mononuclear cells (PBMCs), taken before the fourth cycle of nivolumab. These TCRs come from a human donor with classical Hodgkin lymphoma.

The rearrangement joins TRBV7-8 to TRBJ1-5; D not resolved. The CDR3 spans 13 residues. Trimming took off 1 base at V and 6 bases at J, with 7 bases between the two ends. Germline loops: CDR1 SGHVS, CDR2 FQNEAQ. The CDR3 region has the DNA TGTGCCAGCAGCTTAGTAGAGGGTCAGCCCCAGCATTTT. Protein product: CASSLVEGQPQHF.

In this sample, this clone is medium-sized. The rearrangement uses TRBV27 and TRBJ2-2; perhaps TRBD2 as D (5 bases). Trimming took 6 bases from V and 7 from J, leaving 18 bases between them. The CDR3 runs 15 residues. Germline CDR1 reads MNHEY; CDR2 reads SMNVEV (reference sequence). CDR3 nucleotides: TGTGCCAGCAGGCTGGACTCCGGAAGGGTCGGGGAGCTGTTTTTT. Its protein product is CASRLDSGRVGELFF.